This TCR beta chain was sequenced during a study of T cells after yellow fever vaccination. Study information: Preparing low-cell-number fractions relied on SMART-Seq v4 Ultra Low Input.

V was clipped by 6 bases and J by 7 bases, with 22 bases between them. CDR1 and CDR2 (germline): SEHNR, FQNEAQ (reference sequence). This CDR3 has 15 residues. TCRdb reanalysed the 5' RACE reads using MiXCR and keeps one entry per CDR3 protein. The sample has under 700,000 distinct CDR3 sequences; about 15% are singletons. This specimen consisted of PBMCs, obtained 5 to 6 days after the first yellow fever vaccination. V gene TRBV7-9 combines with J gene TRBJ2-7, with D perhaps TRBD1 or TRBD2 (5 bases each). The clonotype comes from a man aged 18 to 35 who received the YFV17D yellow fever vaccine. CDR3 bases: TGTGCCAGCAGGGCGGACGGGACGGGCCCCAGAGAGCAGTACTTC. It translates to CASRADGTGPREQYF.